These 21 T cell receptor beta chains originate from one sample sequenced in a study of blood T cell repertoires in COVID-19 (dated by TCRdb to 2018 to 2020). The library was prepared using the immunoSEQ multiplex PCR assay. What TCRdb holds here is the immuneACCESS table cut down to in-frame rearrangements. Part of the clones is not present; checked against another copy, under half of the missing clones reflect an unresolved V gene, and the others are unexplained. The sample profile shows 140,000 to 150,000 clones; roughly 86% of them were found once. 12% to 15% of the sample rests with the top ten. Specimen: peripheral blood. These receptors originate from a human donor with acute or convalescent COVID-19. The donor label of this sample is uncertain.

The genes are TRBV5-1 and TRBJ1-1; D possibly corresponds to TRBD1 (5 bases). CDR1 and CDR2 from the germline V gene are SGHRS and YFSETQ. V was cut by 4 bases and J by 1 base, with 14 bases left in between. The CDR3 runs to 15 residues. The CDR3: CASSPPLRENTEAFF. The CDR3 coding sequence is TGCGCCAGCAGCCCACCCCTCAGGGAGAACACTGAAGCTTTCTTT. Using reference TRBV5-1 and TRBJ1-1 for the parts outside the CDR3, the full variable domain is KAGVTQTPRYLIKTRGQQVTLSCSPISGHRSVSWYQQTPGQGLQFLFEYFSETQRNKGNFPGRFSGRQFSNSRSEMNVSTLELGDSALYLCASSPPLRENTEAFFGQGTRLTVV.

This chain links TRBV4-2 with TRBJ1-4; the D gene is possibly TRBD1 (5 bases). Germline-derived CDR1 and CDR2 are LGHNA and YNFKEQ. CDR3 length: 16 residues. V was clipped by 0 bases and J by 8 bases, with 16 bases between them. CDR3 sequence: CASSQDFGAIREKLFF. CDR3 in DNA: TGTGCCAGCAGCCAAGATTTTGGGGCGATTCGGGAAAAACTGTTTTTT.

The J gene is TRBJ1-2, the V gene TRBV18; 10 positions agree with TRBD1. From germline, CDR1 is KGHSH and CDR2 LQKENI. The CDR3 extends over 15 amino acids. With V trimmed by 6 bases and J by 5 bases, 9 bases remained unmatched. CDR3 region: CASSMGTGDFYGYTF. For the CDR3, the DNA is TGTGCCAGCTCTATGGGGACAGGGGACTTTTATGGCTACACCTTC.

The chain carries TRBV19 and TRBJ1-6, with a possible D match to TRBD1 (6 bases). Germline CDR1 and CDR2: LNHDA and SQIVND (reference sequence). There are 14 residues in the CDR3. Deletions cut 3 bases from V and 10 bases from J, with 13 bases between. The CDR3 nucleotides are TGTGCCAGTAGTATCTCAGGGGTAGGCTCACCCCTCCACTTT. Its protein product is CASSISGVGSPLHF.

The CDR3 is CASSAQGALTEAFF. The CDR3 DNA reads TGTGCCAGCAGCGCACAGGGGGCTCTGACTGAAGCTTTCTTT. This rearrangement joins TRBV7-8 to TRBJ1-1; 9 bases are a match to TRBD1. J was trimmed by 5 bases and V by 5 bases; bases with no gene match: 6. Germline CDR1 reads SGHVS; CDR2 reads FQNEAQ. The CDR3 length is 14 residues.

The chain couples TRBV6-2 or TRBV6-3 to TRBJ2-4; D possibly corresponds to TRBD1 (6 bases). Trimming shortened V by 4 bases and J by 0 bases, and 13 bases separated the two germline ends. This CDR3 comprises 16 residues. Germline assignment: CDR1 MNHEY and CDR2 SVGEGT. CDR3: CASSSGQRRAKNIQYF. DNA of the CDR3: TGTGCCAGCAGTTCCGGACAGCGCCGAGCCAAAAACATTCAGTACTTC.

The J gene is TRBJ1-2, the V gene TRBV30; D is possibly TRBD1 (5 bases). Trimming removed 2 bases at V and 8 bases at J, with 18 bases between. The length of the CDR3 is 14 residues. Germline CDR1 and CDR2: GTSNPN and SVGIG (reference sequence). CDR3 coding DNA: TGTGCCTGGAGTCGGAAAGGGGCGGTTGGCGGCTACACCTTC. It translates to CAWSRKGAVGGYTF.

The rearrangement uses TRBV27 and TRBJ1-4, with a weak D call TRBD1 (6 bases). CDR3 length equals 14 residues. V lost 5 bases and J 10 bases, leaving 17 bases between the germline ends. Germline CDR1 MNHEY, CDR2 SMNVEV (reference sequence). CDR3: CASSADNRVGKLFF. The CDR3 DNA is TGTGCCAGCAGTGCGGATAACAGGGTTGGAAAACTGTTTTTT.

The chain carries TRBV12-3 or TRBV12-4 and TRBJ2-5, with TRBD2 matching 8 bases. The CDR3 loop spans 13 amino acids. V was clipped by 6 bases and J by 5 bases; unmatched bases: 5. The DNA of the CDR3 is TGTGCCAGCAGAACCGGGGGGGTTGAGACCCAGTACTTC. Protein: CASRTGGVETQYF.

The chain uses TRBV29-1 and TRBJ2-7; 9 bases map to TRBD1. This CDR3 is 13 amino acids long. V was pared by 6 bases and J by 5 bases, with 8 bases of the junction left unmatched. Germline V lookup: CDR1 SQVTM, CDR2 ANQGSEA. The CDR3, as DNA: TGCAGCGTACTGGGACAGGGATGGGACGAGCAGTACTTC. This sequence encodes CSVLGQGWDEQYF.

The CDR3 loop reads CASRLAAGHNEQFF. The CDR3 DNA reads TGCGCCAGCAGACTAGCGGCGGGACACAATGAGCAGTTCTTC. V is TRBV5-1 and J is TRBJ2-1, with 8 bases identical to TRBD2. This CDR3 spans 14 amino acids. In germline, CDR1 is SGHRS, CDR2 YFSETQ. V was clipped by 5 bases and J by 5 bases; unmatched bases: 6.

V gene TRBV6-1 combines with J gene TRBJ2-7; D is unclear. This CDR3 contains 12 residues. Germline lookup yields CDR1 MNHNS and CDR2 SASEGT. Trimming took off 2 bases at V and 3 bases at J, with 5 bases between the two ends. The chain's CDR3 is CASSESHYEQYF. The CDR3 DNA follows: TGTGCCAGCAGTGAAAGCCACTACGAGCAGTACTTC.

The chain links TRBV2 to TRBJ1-2, with TRBD1 matching 7 bases. The J segment lost 4 bases and the V segment lost 4 bases, leaving 6 bases of the junction unmatched. The CDR3 length is 14 residues. Germline V gene sequence: CDR1 SNHLY, CDR2 FYNNEI. The CDR3 region is CASSAGTAFYGYTF. The CDR3 nucleotides read TGTGCCAGCAGTGCCGGGACAGCCTTCTATGGCTACACCTTC.

The chain has TRBV30 and TRBJ1-4; weak D call: TRBD1 (6 bases). The CDR3 totals 15 residues. Germline-derived CDR1 and CDR2 are GTSNPN and SVGIG (reference sequence). The V end lost 2 bases, the J end lost 5 bases, and 15 bases lay between the germline ends. CDR3 DNA: TGTGCCTGGAGTTACTTCGGGACACCGAATGAAAAACTGTTTTTT. As protein: CAWSYFGTPNEKLFF.

The chain joins TRBV5-1 to TRBJ1-2; D uncertain. This CDR3 is 13 amino acids long. V dropped 0 bases and J dropped 6 bases, with 9 bases sitting between them. The germline CDR1 and CDR2 sequences are SGHRS and YFSETQ. The CDR3 bases are TGCGCCAGCAGCTTGGCGGCCGGGGATGGCTACACCTTC. This sequence encodes CASSLAAGDGYTF.

This clone was counted between two and nine times. V usage is TRBV3-1 (or the pseudogene TRBV3-2) and J usage is TRBJ2-7; possible D gene TRBD2, 6 bases. The CDR3 covers 16 residues. Germline-derived CDR1 and CDR2 are LGHDT and YNNKEL (reference sequence). The V end was cut by 0 bases, the J end by 5 bases, with 17 bases between. DNA of the CDR3: TGTGCCAGCAGCCAAGATAGCGGTCTCAAAATCCACGAGCAGTACTTC. Translated, it gives CASSQDSGLKIHEQYF.

The rearrangement joins TRBV5-1 to TRBJ2-7; a possible D gene is TRBD2 (6 bases). Looked up from germline, CDR1 is SGHRS and CDR2 is YFSETQ. V was trimmed by 1 base and J by 3 bases, leaving 26 bases between them. The CDR3 is made up of 19 amino acids. CDR3 residues: CASSLPNIRDSPRGYEQYF. The DNA of the CDR3 is TGCGCCAGCAGCTTGCCGAACATTCGGGACTCCCCAAGAGGCTACGAGCAGTACTTC.

This rearrangement joins TRBV4-3 to TRBJ1-1, with TRBD1 as a possible D gene (6 bases). The length of the CDR3 is 13 residues. Germline V gene sequence: CDR1 LGHNA, CDR2 YSLEER. The germline V and J ends were trimmed by 3 bases and 5 bases, with 10 bases remaining between them. The CDR3 sequence: CASSQLQGTEAFF. The CDR3 DNA is TGCGCCAGCAGCCAGTTACAGGGAACTGAAGCTTTCTTT.

The chain employs TRBV6-2 or TRBV6-3 and TRBJ2-3; D unresolved. The V and J ends lost 2 bases and 5 bases respectively, with 11 bases between them. The CDR3 loop spans 14 amino acids. Per the germline V gene, CDR1 is MNHEY and CDR2 is SVGEGT. The CDR3 here is CASSYTLRGDTQYF. The CDR3 DNA reads TGTGCCAGCAGTTACACTTTAAGAGGAGATACGCAGTATTTT.

This clone was observed a single time. The rearrangement links TRBV6-4 to TRBJ1-2; D is ambiguous. V was shortened by 6 bases and J by 1 base, with 12 bases between the two germline ends. Looked up from germline, CDR1 is MRHNA and CDR2 is SNTAGT. The CDR3 has 14 residues. The DNA for the CDR3 is TGTGCCAGCAGGCCCGGTCCCTTTAACTATGGCTACACCTTC. Protein product: CASRPGPFNYGYTF.

The V gene is TRBV5-5, the J gene TRBJ1-1; 7 nucleotides align to TRBD1. The CDR3 is made up of 15 amino acids. The germline gives CDR1 SGHKS, CDR2 YYEKEE (reference sequence). After removal of 0 bases from V and 1 base from J, the junction contained 3 bases not matched to a gene. CDR3 residues: CASSLVGGRNTEAFF. Written as DNA, the CDR3 is TGTGCCAGCAGCTTGGTAGGGGGCCGGAACACTGAAGCTTTCTTT.